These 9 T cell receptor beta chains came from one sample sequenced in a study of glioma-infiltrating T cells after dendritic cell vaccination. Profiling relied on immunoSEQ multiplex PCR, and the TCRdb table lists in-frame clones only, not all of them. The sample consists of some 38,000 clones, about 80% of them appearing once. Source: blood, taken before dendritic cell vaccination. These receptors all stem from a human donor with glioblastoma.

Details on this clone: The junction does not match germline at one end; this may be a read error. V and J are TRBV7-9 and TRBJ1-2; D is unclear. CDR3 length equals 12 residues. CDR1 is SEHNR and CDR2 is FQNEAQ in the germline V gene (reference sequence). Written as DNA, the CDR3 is TGTGCCAGCAGCTTAGCCGAGCCCCCTCCTCTCTTC. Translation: CASSLAEPPPLF.

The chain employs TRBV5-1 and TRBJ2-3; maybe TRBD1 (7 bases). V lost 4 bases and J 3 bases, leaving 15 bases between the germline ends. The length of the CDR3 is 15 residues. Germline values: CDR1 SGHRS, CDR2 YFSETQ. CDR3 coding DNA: TGCGCCAGCAGCGACAGGGACGGAGGGACAGATACGCAGTATTTT. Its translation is CASSDRDGGTDTQYF. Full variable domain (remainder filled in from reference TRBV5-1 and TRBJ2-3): KAGVTQTPRYLIKTRGQQVTLSCSPISGHRSVSWYQQTPGQGLQFLFEYFSETQRNKGNFPGRFSGRQFSNSRSEMNVSTLELGDSALYLCASSDRDGGTDTQYFGPGTRLTVL.

The CDR3 coding sequence is TGCGCCAGCAGCTTGGATAGCCCCAGGGGACCTAAACAAGAGACCCAGTACTTC. Its translation: CASSLDSPRGPKQETQYF. The chain employs TRBV5-1 and TRBJ2-5; the D gene is possibly TRBD1 (6 bases). V was clipped by 0 bases and J by 2 bases, with 20 bases between them. The germline V gene has CDR1 SGHRS and CDR2 YFSETQ. This CDR3 contains 18 residues.

The CDR3 DNA sequence: TGTGCCAGCAGCTTGAGGACAGGAGGGGTCAATACGCAGTATTTT. Translating it yields CASSLRTGGVNTQYF. The V and J genes are TRBV5-6 and TRBJ2-3, with D tentatively TRBD1 (7 bases). CDR3 size: 15 residues. Germline V lookup: CDR1 SGHDT, CDR2 YYEEEE. The V end was cut by 1 base, the J end by 7 bases, with 16 bases between.

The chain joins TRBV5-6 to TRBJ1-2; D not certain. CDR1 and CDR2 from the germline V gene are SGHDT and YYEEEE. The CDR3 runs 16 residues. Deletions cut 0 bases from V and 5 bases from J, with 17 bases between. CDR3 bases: TGTGCCAGCAGCTTGGGTGGCGGCAGAACCACGTATGGCTACACCTTC. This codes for CASSLGGGRTTYGYTF.

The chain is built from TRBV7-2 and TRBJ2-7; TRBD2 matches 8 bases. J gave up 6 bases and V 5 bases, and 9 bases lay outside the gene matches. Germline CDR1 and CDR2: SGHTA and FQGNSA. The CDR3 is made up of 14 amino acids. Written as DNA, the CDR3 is TGTGCCAGCAGCCTAGGACTAGCTCTAGGCGAGCAGTACTTC. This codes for CASSLGLALGEQYF.

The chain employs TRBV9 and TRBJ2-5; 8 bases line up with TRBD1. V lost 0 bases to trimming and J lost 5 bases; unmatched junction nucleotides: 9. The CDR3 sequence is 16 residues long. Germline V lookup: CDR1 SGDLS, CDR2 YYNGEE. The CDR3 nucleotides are TGTGCCAGCAGCGTAGCGCCTTCGAGGACAGGGGAGACCCAGTACTTC. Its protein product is CASSVAPSRTGETQYF.

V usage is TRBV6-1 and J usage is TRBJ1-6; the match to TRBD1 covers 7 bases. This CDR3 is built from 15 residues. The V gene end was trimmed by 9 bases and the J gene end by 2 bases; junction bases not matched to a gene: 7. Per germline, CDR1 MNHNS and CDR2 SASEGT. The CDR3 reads CASYVGGTYNSPLHF. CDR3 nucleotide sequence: TGTGCCAGTTACGTAGGGGGCACCTATAATTCACCCCTCCACTTT.

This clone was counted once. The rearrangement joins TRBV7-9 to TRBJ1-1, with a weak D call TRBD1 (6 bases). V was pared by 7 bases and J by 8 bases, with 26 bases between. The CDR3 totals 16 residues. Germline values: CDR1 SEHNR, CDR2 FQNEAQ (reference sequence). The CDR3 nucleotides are TGTGCCAGCATTCCCCGGGGGGGGGCGGGTGTGTCGGAAGCTTTCTTT. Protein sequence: CASIPRGGAGVSEAFF.